This is a list of T cell receptor beta chains from one sample in a study of blood T cell repertoires in COVID-19. Profiling relied on immunoSEQ multiplex PCR, and the TCRdb table lists in-frame clones only, not all of them. Among 450,000 to 500,000 clones listed, more than 85% were seen once. Sequencing was performed on PBMCs or T cells enriched from blood (not recorded which). These receptors all come from a woman in her sixties or seventies who had recovered from COVID-19. CDR3s include the opening cysteine and the closing phenylalanine or tryptophan. The D gene is left open where the match is weak. Some rows mark clone size as missing; the rest say once, few, many or name a class of expanded clone.

j_gene,abundance,d_gene,v_gene,CDR3nt,CDR3aa
TRBJ1-5,NA,NA,TRBV19,TGTGCCAGTAGTCCACCGACAGGTTCGCGGCCCCAGCATTTT,CASSPPTGSRPQHF
TRBJ2-3,NA,TRBD2,TRBV2,TGTGCCAGCAGCCCCACTAGCGGGGGGCTTAGCACAGATACGCAGTATTTT,CASSPTSGGLSTDTQYF
TRBJ2-3,once,NA,TRBV3-1/TRBV3-2,TGTGCCAGCAGCCAAGGGCAGGGCCACACAGATACGCAGTATTTT,CASSQGQGHTDTQYF
TRBJ1-1,once,NA,TRBV19,TGTGCCAGTAGTTACACCCTGGGAGGCACTGAAGCTTTCTTT,CASSYTLGGTEAFF
TRBJ1-3,NA,NA,TRBV11-3,TGTGCCAGCAGCGTCGGGGGTGAGTACACCATATATTTT,CASSVGGEYTIYF
TRBJ1-1,NA,TRBD1,TRBV10-1,TGCGCCAGCAAACAGGGGCTTGGCACTGAAGCTTTCTTT,CASKQGLGTEAFF
TRBJ1-1,NA,NA,TRBV19,TGTGCCAGTAACTGGGGCTATATCGACACTGAAGCTTTCTTT,CASNWGYIDTEAFF
TRBJ1-1,NA,NA,TRBV6-5,TGTGCCAGCAGTTACTCGACAGGAGGACTCGCTGAAGCTTTCTTT,CASSYSTGGLAEAFF
TRBJ1-6,NA,NA,TRBV14,TGTGCCAGCAGCCAAGATAGGGGGAGCTCCTATAATTCACCCCTCCACTTT,CASSQDRGSSYNSPLHF
TRBJ1-1,few,NA,TRBV19,TGTGCCAGTTCGGACCGGGGGGTGAAAACTGAAGCTTTCTTT,CASSDRGVKTEAFF
TRBJ2-2,NA,NA,TRBV19,TGTGCCAGTAGTATAAACACACAATTCGGGGAGCTGTTTTTT,CASSINTQFGELFF
TRBJ1-1,NA,NA,TRBV6-6,TGTGCCAGCAGTTACTCGAATCTGGGGGGGAACACTGAAGCTTTCTTT,CASSYSNLGGNTEAFF
TRBJ2-2,NA,NA,TRBV2,TGTGCCAACTCCAGGGGCACCGGGGAGCTGTTTTTT,CANSRGTGELFF
TRBJ1-2,NA,NA,TRBV4-1,TGCGCCAGCAGCCAGACGGGATTAGCCACTTATGGCTACACCTTC,CASSQTGLATYGYTF
TRBJ1-2,NA,TRBD1,TRBV2,TGTGCCAGCAGTGGGGACAGGGGCGGCTACACCTTC,CASSGDRGGYTF
TRBJ1-6,NA,TRBD1,TRBV10-2,TGCGCCAGCAGTGACAGGGGGAATTCACCCCTCCACTTT,CASSDRGNSPLHF
TRBJ2-2,NA,NA,TRBV12-2,TGTGCAAGTCGGCCCCGGGACAGGGCCAACACCGGGGAGCTGTTTTTT,CASRPRDRANTGELFF
TRBJ1-2,NA,TRBD1,TRBV19,TGTGCCAGTAGTATAGAACAGGGGGGACCCTATGGCTACACCTTC,CASSIEQGGPYGYTF
TRBJ1-2,NA,NA,TRBV10-3,TGTGCCATCAGTGAAGGACAGACTAACTATGGCTACACCTTC,CAISEGQTNYGYTF
TRBJ2-5,NA,NA,TRBV30,TGTGCCTGGAATAAACAGGTCCAAGAGACCCAGTACTTC,CAWNKQVQETQYF
TRBJ1-5,once,NA,TRBV30,TGTGCCTGGAGTGGTCACAGGGTAGGCCAGCCCCAGCATTTT,CAWSGHRVGQPQHF
TRBJ1-2,NA,NA,TRBV6-5,TGTGCCAGCAGTTACTGGGGCAGCTCCATCGAGGACTACACCTTC,CASSYWGSSIEDYTF
TRBJ2-1,NA,TRBD2,TRBV19,TGTGCCAGTAGTCTCGGGGGGTTTTGGAATGAGCAGTTCTTC,CASSLGGFWNEQFF
TRBJ2-7,NA,TRBD1,TRBV10-3,TGTGCCATCAAGGGACAGGGGGAAACCTACGAGCAGTACTTC,CAIKGQGETYEQYF
TRBJ2-6,NA,NA,TRBV5-6,TGTGCCAGCAGCTCCCTGGCTGCTGGGGCCAACGTCCTGACTTTC,CASSSLAAGANVLTF
TRBJ1-6,NA,NA,TRBV4-1,TGCGCCAGCAGTTCAACGGACAGCTCCTATAATTCACCCCTCCACTTT,CASSSTDSSYNSPLHF
TRBJ1-1,NA,NA,TRBV3-1/TRBV3-2,TGTGCCAGCAGCCAGGCAGGCACTGAAGCTTTCTTT,CASSQAGTEAFF
TRBJ1-5,NA,TRBD1,TRBV5-5,TGTGCCAGCAGTCGACAGGGGAATCAGCCCCAGCATTTT,CASSRQGNQPQHF
TRBJ1-2,NA,TRBD1,TRBV10-3,TGTGCCATCAGCGGACAGGGCTATGGCTACACCTTC,CAISGQGYGYTF
TRBJ1-2,NA,TRBD1,TRBV6-5,TGTGCCAGCAGTTACCGGGACAGGGGGCTCTATGGCTACACCTTC,CASSYRDRGLYGYTF
TRBJ1-2,once,NA,TRBV30,TGTGCCTGGAGTGTACATGGCTATGGCTACACCTTC,CAWSVHGYGYTF
TRBJ2-7,NA,TRBD2,TRBV11-2,TGTGCCAGCAGCTTAGGACTAGCGGGGGTACCTTCCTCCTACGAGCAGTACTTC,CASSLGLAGVPSSYEQYF
TRBJ1-4,NA,TRBD1,TRBV18,TGTGCCAGCTCACCGGACAGGGCGAGTGAAAAACTGTTTTTT,CASSPDRASEKLFF
TRBJ2-1,NA,TRBD2,TRBV9,TGTGCCAGCAGCGCCGGGGGGGGCTCCTACAATGAGCAGTTCTTC,CASSAGGGSYNEQFF
TRBJ1-4,few,NA,TRBV27,TGTGCCAGCAGTTTTGAGAGAAATGAAAAACTGTTTTTT,CASSFERNEKLFF
TRBJ2-3,NA,TRBD1,TRBV5-1,TGCGCCAGCAGCTCGGGGCCGGGACAGGGGTCAGATACGCAGTATTTT,CASSSGPGQGSDTQYF